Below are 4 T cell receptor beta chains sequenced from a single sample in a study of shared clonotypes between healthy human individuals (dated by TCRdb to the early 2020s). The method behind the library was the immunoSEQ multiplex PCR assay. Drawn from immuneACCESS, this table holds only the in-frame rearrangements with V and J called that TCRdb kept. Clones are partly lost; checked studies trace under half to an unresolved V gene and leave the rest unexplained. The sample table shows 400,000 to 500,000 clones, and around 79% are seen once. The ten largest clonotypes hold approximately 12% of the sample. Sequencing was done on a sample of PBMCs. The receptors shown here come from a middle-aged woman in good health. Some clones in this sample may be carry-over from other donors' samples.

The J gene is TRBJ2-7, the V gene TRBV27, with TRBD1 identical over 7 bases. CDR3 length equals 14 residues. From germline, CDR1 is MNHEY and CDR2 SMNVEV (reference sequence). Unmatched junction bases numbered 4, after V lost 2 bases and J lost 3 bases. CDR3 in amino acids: CASSLRGQSYEQYF. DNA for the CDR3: TGTGCCAGCAGTTTAAGGGGACAGAGCTACGAGCAGTACTTC.

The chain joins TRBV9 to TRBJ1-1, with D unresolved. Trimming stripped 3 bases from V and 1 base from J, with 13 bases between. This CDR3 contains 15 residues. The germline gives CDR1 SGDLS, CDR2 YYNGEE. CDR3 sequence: CASSATLQRNTEAFF. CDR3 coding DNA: TGTGCCAGCAGCGCCACCCTTCAAAGGAACACTGAAGCTTTCTTT.

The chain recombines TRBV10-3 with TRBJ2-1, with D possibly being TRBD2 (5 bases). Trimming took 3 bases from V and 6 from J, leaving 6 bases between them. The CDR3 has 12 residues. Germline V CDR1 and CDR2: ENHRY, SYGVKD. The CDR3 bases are TGTGCCATCAGTGACCGGGGCAATGAGCAGTTCTTC. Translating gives CAISDRGNEQFF.

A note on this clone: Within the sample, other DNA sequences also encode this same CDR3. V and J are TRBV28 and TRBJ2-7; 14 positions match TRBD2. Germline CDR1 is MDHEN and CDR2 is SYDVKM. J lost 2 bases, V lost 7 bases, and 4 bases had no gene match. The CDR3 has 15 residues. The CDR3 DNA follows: TGTGCCAGCAATCCGGGACTAGCGGGAGCCTACGAGCAGTACTTC. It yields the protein CASNPGLAGAYEQYF.